This T cell receptor beta chain was documented in a study of blood T cell repertoires in COVID-19. Study as a whole: The samples span acute and convalescent COVID-19 from the United States, Italy and Spain. Sources were T cells, B-cell-depleted T cells, or PBMCs; the material itself was cDNA or gDNA.

Authors' analysis steps: Scientists estimated how many nucleated cells there were by amplifying reference gene primers. Libraries were prepared by immunoSEQ multiplex PCR; TCRdb keeps only in-frame clonotypes and omits some of them. The V and J calls and the clone size are those of that table, but D and trimming were determined from the DNA. The sample shows approximately 160,000 clones, over 90% of them seen only once. Germline V gene sequence: CDR1 SGHRS, CDR2 YFSETQ. CDR3 length: 13 residues. The V end was cut by 0 bases, the J end by 8 bases, with 11 bases between. The TCR originated in a woman aged 60-75 years with COVID-19, enrolled during active disease. The chain carries TRBV5-1 and TRBJ1-2; perhaps TRBD1 as D (5 bases). The material sequenced was peripheral blood. Here the CDR3 DNA reads TGCGCCAGCAGCTTGGGACAGTCTCTGGGCTACACCTTC. Translation: CASSLGQSLGYTF.